This is a list of T cell receptor beta chains from one sample in a study of cytomegalovirus exposure and HLA in healthy donors. Sequencing used immunoSEQ multiplex PCR; TCRdb keeps in-frame clones, though not all of them. The sample contains more than 150,000 clones, over 70% of which appear only once. The source material was PBMCs. The receptors originated from a woman younger than 45 in good health and CMV-seronegative. CDR3s include the opening cysteine and the closing phenylalanine or tryptophan. The D gene is left open where the match is weak.

TRBD2 | TRBJ2-1 | TRBV19 | CASSIGTNSYNEQFF
- | TRBJ1-4 | TRBV28 | CASSSEKLFF
TRBD1 | TRBJ2-3 | TRBV5-4 | CASSLRQGATDTQYF
- | TRBJ2-5 | TRBV5-1 | CASSLRGPLYRVYAQETQYF
TRBD2 | TRBJ2-3 | TRBV2 | CASREGFSGRGWTDTQYF
- | TRBJ2-1 | TRBV4-1 | CASSAREAGSYNEQFF
TRBD1 | TRBJ2-1 | TRBV28 | CASSPPTGGDNNEQFF
TRBD1 | TRBJ2-7 | TRBV2 | CASSWDRGSEQYF
TRBD2 | TRBJ2-5 | TRBV5-4 | CASSFTSGGQETQYF
TRBD2 | TRBJ2-7 | TRBV7-2 | CASSLYPSGTYEQYF
TRBD1 | TRBJ2-7 | TRBV11-2 | CASSLVTGVSYEQYF